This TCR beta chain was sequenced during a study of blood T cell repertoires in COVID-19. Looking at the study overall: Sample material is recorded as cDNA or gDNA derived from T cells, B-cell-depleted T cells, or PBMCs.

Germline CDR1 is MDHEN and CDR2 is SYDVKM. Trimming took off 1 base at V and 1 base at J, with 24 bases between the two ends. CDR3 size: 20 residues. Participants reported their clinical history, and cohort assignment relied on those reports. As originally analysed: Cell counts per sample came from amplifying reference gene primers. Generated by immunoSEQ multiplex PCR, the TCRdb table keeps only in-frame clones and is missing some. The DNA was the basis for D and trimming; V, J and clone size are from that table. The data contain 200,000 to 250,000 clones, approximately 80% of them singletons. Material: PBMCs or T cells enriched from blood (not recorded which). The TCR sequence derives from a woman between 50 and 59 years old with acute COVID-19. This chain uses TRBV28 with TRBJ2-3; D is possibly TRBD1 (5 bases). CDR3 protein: CASSLYSAGRGGVGTDTQYF. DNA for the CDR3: TGTGCCAGCAGTTTATATTCGGCCGGTAGGGGTGGCGTTGGCACAGATACGCAGTATTTT.